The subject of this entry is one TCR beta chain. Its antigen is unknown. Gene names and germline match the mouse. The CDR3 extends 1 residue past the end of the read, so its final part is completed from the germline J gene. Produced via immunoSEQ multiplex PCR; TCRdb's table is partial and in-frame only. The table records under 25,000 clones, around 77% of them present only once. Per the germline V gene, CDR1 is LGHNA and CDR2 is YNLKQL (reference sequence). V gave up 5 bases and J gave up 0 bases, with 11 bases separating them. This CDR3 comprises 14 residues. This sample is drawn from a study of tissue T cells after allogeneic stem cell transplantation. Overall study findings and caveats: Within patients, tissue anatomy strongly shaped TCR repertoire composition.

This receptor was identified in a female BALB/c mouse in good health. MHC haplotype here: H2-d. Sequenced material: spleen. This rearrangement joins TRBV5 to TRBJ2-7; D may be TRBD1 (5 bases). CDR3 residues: CASSAQVFSYEQYF. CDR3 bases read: TGTGCCAGCAGCGCACAGGTGTTCTCCTATGAACAGTAC.